This T cell receptor (beta chain) was observed in a study of blood T cell repertoires in COVID-19. Study-level background: The origin of the acute and convalescent COVID-19 samples was the United States, Italy and Spain. PBMCs, B-cell-depleted T cells, or T cells were the source of the cDNA or gDNA that made up the material.

The method was immunoSEQ multiplex PCR; TCRdb's version includes in-frame clones alone and lacks a portion of them. Of approximately 260,000 clones listed, roughly nine tenths are singletons. The clonotype was recovered from a woman aged 40-49 years who had recovered from COVID-19. Sequencing input: peripheral blood.

This CDR3 reads CASSIGGGDYGYTF. CDR3 sequence (DNA): TGTGCCAGTAGTATAGGAGGGGGCGACTATGGCTACACCTTC. V is TRBV19 and J is TRBJ1-2, with 7 bases lining up with TRBD1. V gave up 1 base and J gave up 3 bases; unmatched junction bases: 2. The V gene's germline CDR1 is LNHDA and CDR2 SQIVND (reference sequence). The CDR3 contains 14 residues.